The 19 T cell receptor beta chains listed next were all sequenced from one sample in a study of TIL therapy for anti-PD-1-resistant metastatic lung cancer. The immunoSEQ assay was v3. Assay: immunoSEQ multiplex PCR; the TCRdb copy retains only in-frame clones and omits some. The table includes about 59,000 clones, more than 80% detected once. Time point here: pre-treatment sample, taken before nivolumab and TIL therapy. Here the sequenced sample was blood, taken at baseline. The source is a person between 25 and 80 years old with non-small cell lung cancer.

This chain uses TRBV29-1 with TRBJ2-7, with D unresolved. V lost 6 bases and J lost 2, with 8 bases in between. Germline values: CDR1 SQVTM, CDR2 ANQGSEA. CDR3 length: 11 amino acids. The CDR3 spells CSVPGTYEQYF. The CDR3 bases are TGCAGCGTCCCCGGTACCTACGAGCAGTACTTC.

The rearrangement joins TRBV7-2 to TRBJ2-7, with D possibly being TRBD1 (7 bases). Germline values: CDR1 SGHTA, CDR2 FQGNSA. This CDR3 is built from 15 residues. Trimming removed 3 bases from V and 2 bases from J, with 14 bases in between. This chain's CDR3 is CASSFRRGLTYEQYF. CDR3 bases: TGTGCCAGCAGCTTTAGGAGGGGGCTGACCTACGAGCAGTACTTC.

The chain links TRBV19 to TRBJ1-5, with D perhaps TRBD1 (5 bases). The CDR3 is 16 amino acids. Germline CDR1 and CDR2: LNHDA and SQIVND (reference sequence). The V gene lost 7 bases and the J gene lost 1 base, with 17 bases spanning the gap. In DNA form, the CDR3 reads TGTGCCAGTACGCGGGTGGGGGGGTCAAGCAATCAGCCCCAGCATTTT. This translates into CASTRVGGSSNQPQHF.

J is TRBJ2-5 and V is TRBV5-4; D gene unclear. The CDR3 length is 13 residues. The V and J ends lost 0 bases and 2 bases respectively, with 5 bases between them. CDR1 is SGHNT and CDR2 is YYREEE in the germline V gene (reference sequence). In nucleotides, the CDR3 is TGTGCCAGCAGCTTGGCGCTGCAAGAGACCCAGTACTTC. Amino acid sequence: CASSLALQETQYF.

V and J are TRBV18 and TRBJ1-6; D is unclear. CDR3 length equals 15 residues. Germline CDR1 reads KGHSH; CDR2 reads LQKENI. V shed 6 bases and J shed 9 bases, with 18 bases lying between them. The CDR3: CASSPDGPTVSPLHF. The CDR3, as DNA: TGTGCCAGCTCCCCCGACGGACCTACGGTTTCACCCCTCCACTTT.

The rearrangement links TRBV28 to TRBJ2-1; TRBD2 matches 10 bases. This CDR3 is 16 amino acids long. V shed 5 bases, J shed 1 base, and the junction held 5 bases outside the gene matches. The germline V gene encodes CDR1 MDHEN and CDR2 SYDVKM. The CDR3 DNA reads as TGTGCCAGCAGTCTCCATAGCGGGGGGTCCTACAATGAGCAGTTCTTC. Protein: CASSLHSGGSYNEQFF.

This clone was counted only a few times. The rearrangement links TRBV28 to TRBJ1-2; D uncertain. The CDR3 length is 11 residues. Germline assignment: CDR1 MDHEN and CDR2 SYDVKM. DNA for the CDR3: TGTGGTGCCCGGGCGAACTATGGCTACACCTTC. This encodes CGARANYGYTF.

This clone was detected a few times. The chain is built from TRBV20-1 and TRBJ1-2; D not resolved. The CDR3 is 10 amino acids. Germline V CDR1 and CDR2: DFQATT, SNEGSKA (reference sequence). The ends were cut back, 6 bases at V and 8 bases at J, with 10 bases in the middle. CDR3 in amino acids: CSAQAWGYTF. The CDR3 nucleotides are TGCAGTGCGCAAGCTTGGGGCTACACCTTC.

The chain joins TRBV3-1 (or the pseudogene TRBV3-2) to TRBJ2-7; D is unresolved. Deletions cut 3 bases from V and 2 bases from J, with 8 bases between. The length of the CDR3 is 13 residues. CDR1 and CDR2 from the germline V gene are LGHDT and YNNKEL (reference sequence). This CDR3 is CASSQLSTYEQYF. CDR3 bases: TGTGCCAGCAGCCAGTTATCCACCTACGAGCAGTACTTC.

This clone came up once. This chain joins TRBV5-1 and TRBJ2-3; D is possibly TRBD1 or TRBD2 (6 bases each). The germline V and J ends were trimmed by 5 bases and 1 base, with 11 bases remaining between them. The CDR3 extends over 14 amino acids. CDR1 is SGHRS, CDR2 YFSETQ, per germline. CDR3 sequence (DNA): TGCGCCAGCAGTAGGAGGGGGGGCACAGATACGCAGTATTTT. Translation gives CASSRRGGTDTQYF.

The chain uses TRBV5-1 and TRBJ1-2; maybe TRBD1 (5 bases). The CDR3 extends over 14 amino acids. Per germline, CDR1 SGHRS and CDR2 YFSETQ. The germline V and J ends were trimmed by 4 bases and 6 bases, with 16 bases remaining between them. The CDR3 bases are TGCGCCAGCAGCATTGTTAGTGCGGGGGATGGCTACACCTTC. Residues: CASSIVSAGDGYTF. Complete variable domain (other parts from reference TRBV5-1 and TRBJ1-2): KAGVTQTPRYLIKTRGQQVTLSCSPISGHRSVSWYQQTPGQGLQFLFEYFSETQRNKGNFPGRFSGRQFSNSRSEMNVSTLELGDSALYLCASSIVSAGDGYTFGSGTRLTVV.

The chain carries TRBV5-6 and TRBJ2-1, with D possibly being TRBD1 or TRBD2 (5 bases each). Trimming took off 5 bases at V and 0 bases at J, with 12 bases between the two ends. This CDR3 spans 15 amino acids. CDR1 and CDR2 (germline): SGHDT, YYEEEE. The DNA of the CDR3 is TGTGCCAGCAGAGCTGGGGGTTTCTCCTACAATGAGCAGTTCTTC. This gives the protein CASRAGGFSYNEQFF.

This clone showed up just once. In DNA form, the CDR3 reads TGTGCCAGCAGACCTCCGGGACAGGACAATGAGCAGTTCTTC. It is translated as CASRPPGQDNEQFF. The V call is TRBV6-5, the J call TRBJ2-1; 8 bases line up with TRBD1. J gave up 5 bases and V 6 bases, and 6 bases lay outside the gene matches. The CDR3 length is 14 residues. Germline values: CDR1 MNHEY, CDR2 SVGAGI.

This clone was observed a few times. The V and J genes are TRBV6-6 and TRBJ2-7; 8 bases align to TRBD1. V lost 4 bases, J lost 0 bases, and 5 bases stayed unmatched. Per germline, CDR1 MNHNY and CDR2 SVGAGI (reference sequence). The CDR3 has 15 residues. The CDR3 reads CASSSTGGNSYEQYF. The CDR3 bases are TGTGCCAGCAGTTCCACAGGGGGTAACTCCTACGAGCAGTACTTC.

The V call is TRBV15, the J call TRBJ2-2, with D perhaps given as TRBD1 or TRBD2 (5 bases each). Germline V gene lookup returns CDR1 LNHNV and CDR2 YYDKDF (reference sequence). This CDR3 comprises 16 residues. Trimming cost V 5 bases and J 4 bases, with 17 bases left between them. In DNA, the CDR3 is TGTGCCACCAGCCGCCGTGGGACCTCGGGCACCGGGGAGCTGTTTTTT. Amino acids: CATSRRGTSGTGELFF.

This clone was counted only a few times. The rearrangement joins TRBV2 to TRBJ2-5; TRBD2 is a possible D gene (6 bases). The V end was cut by 0 bases, the J end by 2 bases, with 7 bases between. The germline gives CDR1 SNHLY, CDR2 FYNNEI. CDR3 length equals 14 residues. In DNA form, the CDR3 reads TGTGCCAGCAGTGAAGCCGGGGGTCAAGAGACCCAGTACTTC. This gives the protein CASSEAGGQETQYF.

This clone showed up just once. The V gene is TRBV6-5, the J gene TRBJ2-1; tentatively, D is TRBD1 or TRBD2 (5 bases each). CDR3 length: 15 residues. V lost 2 bases, J lost 0 bases, and 8 bases lay in between. The V gene's germline CDR1 is MNHEY and CDR2 SVGAGI. CDR3 nucleotide sequence: TGTGCCAGCAGTTACGGGGGTAGCTCCTACAATGAGCAGTTCTTC. It yields the protein CASSYGGSSYNEQFF.

The chain recombines TRBV30 with TRBJ2-7; 8 bases are shared with TRBD1. V was pared by 3 bases and J by 2 bases, with 0 bases of the junction left unmatched. This CDR3 comprises 12 residues. Germline CDR1 and CDR2: GTSNPN and SVGIG (reference sequence). Written as DNA, the CDR3 is TGTGCCTGGAGGACAGGGGCCTACGAGCAGTACTTC. Translation gives CAWRTGAYEQYF.

The rearrangement links TRBV18 to TRBJ2-7; weak D call: TRBD2 (6 bases). Trimming shortened V by 2 bases and J by 5 bases, and 10 bases separated the two germline ends. From germline, CDR1 is KGHSH and CDR2 LQKENI. The CDR3 length is 13 residues. The CDR3 DNA reads TGTGCCAGCTCACCAAACTCGGGGGACGAGCAGTACTTC. Amino acids: CASSPNSGDEQYF.